These T cell receptor beta chains were read from a single sample in a study of blood T cell repertoires in COVID-19. Measured with immunoSEQ multiplex PCR; TCRdb has only the in-frame clones, and not every one. In the table there are 84,000 or so clones, 75% to 85% of which are singletons. The specimen was peripheral blood. The receptors originated from a woman in her forties with active or convalescent COVID-19. The CDR3 runs from the conserved cysteine through the conserved F or W. Clone size is not always given. Where it is, it says once, few, many or a class for expanded clones.

CASSVGASGGSDTQYF,.,TRBV9,16
CASSLAGGAETQYF,many,TRBV5-1,14
CSAGDSQPQHF,.,TRBV20-1,11
CASSSGDRENSPLHF,once,TRBV5-6,15
CASRGAADNQPQHF,.,TRBV19,14
CASSVPGTGKNYGYTF,.,TRBV2,16
CASSLTGGGADTQYF,.,TRBV4-2,15
CASSLTANTEAFF,.,TRBV11-1,13
CASTLGLAGGRTSSYNEQFF,once,TRBV19,20
CASSPFFPGQGGNTEAFF,.,TRBV18,18
CASHRGFGQPQHF,.,TRBV19,13
CARSLGQMNTEAFF,.,TRBV5-3,14
CASRGPDGETQYF,.,TRBV5-1,13
CASRTSSPLHF,.,TRBV10-1,11
CASSSTGTGDGNTIYF,few,TRBV7-2,16
CASSSQGASGELFF,.,TRBV7-2,14
CASSEMRRVGYTF,.,TRBV6-1,13
CASSQALWNTEAFF,.,TRBV14,14
CASSYTGQGLIYGYTF,.,TRBV6-5,16
CASSLTSGSNTGELFF,few,TRBV7-3,16